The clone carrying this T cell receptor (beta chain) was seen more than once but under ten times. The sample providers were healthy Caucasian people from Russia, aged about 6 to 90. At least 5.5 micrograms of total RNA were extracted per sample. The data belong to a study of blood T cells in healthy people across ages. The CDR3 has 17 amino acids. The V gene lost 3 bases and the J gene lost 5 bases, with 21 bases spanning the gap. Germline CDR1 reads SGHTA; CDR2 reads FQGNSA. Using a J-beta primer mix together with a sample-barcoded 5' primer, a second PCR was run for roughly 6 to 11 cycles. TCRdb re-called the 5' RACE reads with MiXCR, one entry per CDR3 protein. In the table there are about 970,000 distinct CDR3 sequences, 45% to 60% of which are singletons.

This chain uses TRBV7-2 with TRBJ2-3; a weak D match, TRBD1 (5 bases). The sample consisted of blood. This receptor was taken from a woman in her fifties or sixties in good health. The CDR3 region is CASSFTDGRAPRDTQYF. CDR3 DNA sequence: TGTGCCAGCAGCTTTACCGACGGCAGGGCCCCACGAGATACGCAGTATTTT.